The T cell receptor beta chain under discussion was sequenced for a study of shared clonotypes between healthy human individuals (dated by TCRdb to the early 2020s). About the study as a whole: A couple of women and a few men aged 18 to 49 years were included in the cohort. Leukapheresis yielded between about 0.9 and 10 billion PBMCs per donor. To increase sequencing depth and limit assay-specific biases, different laboratories used diverse techniques to prepare libraries and sequence TCR repertoires. To estimate repertoire size and how much clonotype sharing occurs between individuals, the study deeply sequenced the blood TCR repertoires of 4 to 6 healthy adults. Per donor, three plates each were used for CD4 naive and CD4 memory, two for CD8 naive, and one for CD8 memory. General study outcomes and caveats: The genetic and exposure-history diversity represented was limited by the small number of donors. Compared with non-shared clonotypes, clonotypes shared by all four sorted-subset donors had higher generation probabilities. Only blood was sampled, and tissue TCR repertoires likely differ from those in blood. Across a handful of donors, roughly 5.1% of naive CD4, roughly 3.3% of naive CD8, about 2.3% of memory CD4, and approximately 0.4% of memory CD8 clonotypes were shared. Naive subsets generally had larger estimated clonotype richness than memory subsets did. Rarefaction of sorted-subset datasets indicated incomplete sequencing despite the large sequencing depth. Pairwise subsampling indicated that sequencing depth was expected to affect the degree of clonotype sharing among donors.

Turning to this clone: This receptor's antigen is unknown. No base quality values were provided; no much bigger clone lies one nucleotide off. Other DNA sequences in the same sample also yield this CDR3.

CD8 naive samples consisted of CD45RO-negative cells that were positively selected for CCR7, yielding a CD45RA+CCR7+ population without TemRA cells. The donors were healthy, HIV-negative adults with no recently reported acute infections or vaccinations. Every donor was a Caucasian adult residing in Nashville, Tennessee, USA. After blood collection by leukapheresis, PBMCs were isolated using Ficoll-Histopaque density gradient centrifugation and then cryopreserved in the vapor phase of liquid nitrogen. Purity and quantity of every magnetically sorted T cell population were checked by analytical flow cytometry. Each sorted fraction had its genomic DNA isolated and then quantified by UV absorbance on a Nanodrop 2000c. Using the deep immunoSEQ assay, TCR CDR3 regions were amplified from genomic DNA by multiplex PCR. Extracted genomic DNA from each cell subset was spread evenly across all wells of several immunoSEQ 96-well plates, with each plate serving as a replicate. For sorted subsets, approximately 200 ng of genomic DNA, equivalent to around 29,000 T cell genomes, went into each replicate PCR. The purified libraries were quantified using a Qubit 3.0 fluorometer, sized with a Bioanalyzer 2100, and then quantified again using the KAPA Library Quantification kit. Every immunoSEQ 96-well plate was sequenced on a separate single-read 150-cycle Illumina NextSeq 550 flow cell. In the original analysis: Because the immunoSEQ output held only junctional sequences and lacked quality scores, the filtering could not match the filtering applied to full-length reads. To assign V/J genes and CDR3, sequences were annotated against IMGT germline references using PyIR, a Python wrapper for IgBLAST v1.9. Reads were removed for weak V/J assignments (E-value above 1e-6), missing CDR3, stop codons, out-of-frame junctions, or ambiguous translated residues. V3J clonotypes were defined as sequences sharing the same inferred V gene, J gene, and CDR3 amino acid sequence. Percentage overlap between repertoires was calculated by dividing the number of shared unique clonotypes by the size of the smaller repertoire. Three approaches were used to assess repertoire richness: RTK rarefaction, the Chao1 estimator, and Recon v2.1 estimates of unobserved clonotypes. Generation probabilities for all TCRbeta clonotypes obtained by the gDNA method from four donors were computed using OLGA. Entries here come from immuneACCESS through TCRdb and include only in-frame sequences with V and J called. Some clones fail to appear in such tables; in the studies checked, an unresolved V gene covers under half of the shortfall, and the cause of the remainder is unknown. V and J calls and clone size are given by that table; D and trimming were obtained from the DNA. Present in this sample are around 600,000 clones, approximately 95% of which were seen just once. Together, the top ten hold about 0.11% of the sample.

The germline V gene gives CDR1 as SGDLS and CDR2 as YYNGEE. Reading from cysteine to phenylalanine, the CDR3 counts 14 amino acids. Of the read, only the CDR3 DNA is kept; its 42 bases are in frame from base 1. Trimming removed 1 base from V and 2 bases from J, leaving 7 bases between the germline ends. The V and J genes are TRBV9 and TRBJ2-1; the D region possibly corresponds to TRBD1 (5 bases align). The origin of this receptor is a young woman in good health. The specimen sequenced was naive CD8+ T cells sorted from blood. What the cell subset or site label conveys for this sample: CD45RA+CCR7+. The nucleotides read TGTGCCAGCAGCGTACTAGGGGCCTACAATGAGCAGTTCTTC. Translated, this is CASSVLGAYNEQFF.